This T cell receptor (beta chain) stems from a study of neurological immune-mediated disorders. From the 5' RACE reads, TCRdb called clonotypes with MiXCR, one entry per CDR3 protein. The sample holds roughly 45,000 distinct CDR3 sequences, approximately 3% seen once. At least ten counts were recorded for this clonotype. Sequencing was carried out using PBMCs. The receptor was isolated from a woman between 50 and 59 years old with multiple sclerosis.

Here the CDR3 DNA reads TGCAGTGCTCTTGGACTAGCGGGGGGCGAGCAGTACGTC. It encodes CSALGLAGGEQYV. This sequence joins TRBV20-1 and TRBJ2-7; 14 bases are a match to TRBD2. Per germline, CDR1 DFQATT and CDR2 SNEGSKA (reference sequence). V was clipped by 5 bases and J by 6 bases; unmatched bases: 3. This CDR3 has 13 residues.